This T cell receptor (beta chain) came from a study of blood T cell repertoires in COVID-19. Across the study: Acute and convalescent COVID-19 specimens originated in the United States, Italy and Spain.

This clone was observed at least ten times. The germline CDR1 and CDR2 sequences are MNHNS and SASEGT. The CDR3 length is 16 residues. The V segment lost 1 base and the J segment 3 bases; nucleotides outside the gene matches: 2. Sequenced by immunoSEQ multiplex PCR; TCRdb stores in-frame clones only, minus some. The data hold about 260,000 clones, with about 87% observed a single time. V usage is TRBV6-1 and J usage is TRBJ2-2; 10 bases fit TRBD1. Sequenced input: peripheral blood. The clonotype originates from a woman aged 50 to 60 with acute or convalescent COVID-19. This chain's CDR3 is CASSEGQGAYTGELFF. Written as DNA, the CDR3 is TGTGCCAGCAGTGAAGGACAGGGGGCCTACACCGGGGAGCTGTTTTTT.